Following are 25 T cell receptor beta chains from one sample sequenced in a study of identical twins. One entry per CDR3 protein, called by TCRdb with MiXCR from the 5' RACE reads. Among roughly 1.6 million distinct CDR3 sequences, roughly a third were seen once, and the ten largest hold 0.25% to 0.3%. The specimen sequenced was cord blood. These TCRs come from a newborn girl in good health.

This clonotype was counted between two and nine times. The chain joins TRBV3-1 to TRBJ2-1; tentative D call: TRBD2 (6 bases). The V end lost 0 bases, the J end lost 10 bases, and 16 bases lay between the germline ends. The germline V gene encodes CDR1 LGHDT and CDR2 YNNKEL (reference sequence). The CDR3 is 15 residues long. The CDR3 sequence: CASSQDLAFEYEQFF. CDR3 sequence (DNA): TGTGCCAGCAGCCAAGACCTAGCGTTTGAGTACGAGCAGTTCTTC.

This chain uses TRBV3-1 with TRBJ1-1; the D is unclear. Germline CDR1 LGHDT, CDR2 YNNKEL (reference sequence). CDR3 size: 12 residues. V lost 3 bases and J lost 8, with 10 bases in between. The CDR3 bases are TGTGCCAGCAGCCACGCAGCAGCGGAAGCTTTCTTT. This encodes CASSHAAAEAFF. Full variable domain (outside the CDR3, taken from reference TRBV3-1 and TRBJ1-1): DTAVSQTPKYLVTQMGNDKSIKCEQNLGHDTMYWYKQDSKKFLKIMFSYNNKELIINETVPNRFSPKSPDKAHLNLHINSLELGDSAVYFCASSHAAAEAFFGQGTRLTVV.

The chain combines TRBV20-1 with TRBJ2-5, with 9 nucleotides matching TRBD1. This CDR3 is built from 15 residues. The V gene end was trimmed by 0 bases and the J gene end by 5 bases; junction bases not matched to a gene: 7. The V gene's germline CDR1 is DFQATT and CDR2 SNEGSKA (reference sequence). The CDR3 DNA is TGCAGTGCTAGAGACCGGACAGGGGCCCGGGAGACCCAGTACTTC. Its protein is CSARDRTGARETQYF.

This sequence joins TRBV20-1 and TRBJ2-7; TRBD2 is a possible D gene (6 bases). The CDR3 runs to 13 residues. Trimming removed 0 bases from V and 10 bases from J, with 16 bases in between. Germline V gene lookup returns CDR1 DFQATT and CDR2 SNEGSKA (reference sequence). The CDR3 region has the DNA TGCAGTGCTAGAGAAGGGATCAGGGAGGCCCAGTACTTC. Translating gives CSAREGIREAQYF.

The chain has TRBV11-2 and TRBJ2-1; 7 bases are a match to TRBD1. Unmatched junction bases numbered 12, after V lost 3 bases and J lost 7 bases. Looked up from germline, CDR1 is SGHAT and CDR2 is FQNNGV. This CDR3 spans 16 amino acids. CDR3 coding DNA: TGTGCCAGCAGCTTTGCCCCGGACAGGAACTATAATGAGCAGTTCTTC. Protein sequence: CASSFAPDRNYNEQFF.

The V call is TRBV29-1, the J call TRBJ2-5; 10 bases map to TRBD2. The J call may be incorrect, as the DNA end agrees better with TRBJ2-7. CDR1 and CDR2 (germline): SQVTM, ANQGSEA. There are 15 residues in the CDR3. CDR3 sequence reads: CSVEDRASGSFEQYF. CDR3 coding DNA: TGCAGCGTTGAAGACAGGGCTAGCGGGAGTTTCGAGCAGTACTTC.

The sample holds a few counts of this clonotype. The V gene is TRBV27, the J gene TRBJ2-7; TRBD1 matches 10 bases. CDR1 and CDR2 from the germline V gene are MNHEY and SMNVEV (reference sequence). The CDR3 contains 16 residues. Trimming removed 11 bases from V and 0 bases from J; junction bases left unmatched: 13. CDR3 residues: CACRSRQGAYSYEQYF. CDR3 nucleotide sequence: TGTGCCTGCCGGTCTAGACAGGGGGCTTACTCCTACGAGCAGTACTTC.

V and J are TRBV2 and TRBJ2-1; 8 bases line up with TRBD2. The CDR3 totals 15 residues. With V trimmed by 3 bases and J by 4 bases, 5 bases remained unmatched. Germline V gene data show CDR1 as SNHLY and CDR2 as FYNNEI. CDR3 region: CASSDPSGGYNEQFF. The CDR3 DNA follows: TGTGCCAGCAGTGACCCCAGCGGGGGTTACAATGAGCAGTTCTTC.

This chain connects TRBV29-1 to TRBJ2-5; 12 bases map to TRBD2. The V gene's germline CDR1 is SQVTM and CDR2 ANQGSEA. V gave up 0 bases and J gave up 7 bases; unmatched junction bases: 6. The CDR3 has 15 residues. The CDR3 DNA follows: TGCAGCGTTGAAGAGACTAGCGGGGGCCTCCCGACCCAGTACTTC. Encoded protein: CSVEETSGGLPTQYF.

This rearrangement joins TRBV27 to TRBJ2-2; D is uncertain. The CDR3 contains 17 residues. CDR1 MNHEY and CDR2 SMNVEV come from the germline V gene (reference sequence). V was trimmed by 0 bases and J by 1 base, leaving 12 bases between them. The CDR3 nucleotides are TGTGCCAGCAGTTTATCCATTGAGATTGGGAACACCGGGGAGCTGTTTTTT. It is translated as CASSLSIEIGNTGELFF.

V usage is TRBV20-1 and J usage is TRBJ2-3; no definite D call. CDR1 DFQATT and CDR2 SNEGSKA come from the germline V gene (reference sequence). The V end was cut by 5 bases, the J end by 1 base, with 10 bases between. This CDR3 is built from 13 residues. DNA for the CDR3: TGCAGTGCTCGACGATGGGGCACAGATACGCAGTATTTT. Residues: CSARRWGTDTQYF.

The gene calls are TRBV5-1 and TRBJ1-1; 8 nucleotides match TRBD1. From germline, CDR1 is SGHRS and CDR2 YFSETQ. This CDR3 is built from 14 residues. After removal of 3 bases from V and 6 bases from J, the junction contained 7 bases not matched to a gene. In DNA form, the CDR3 reads TGCGCCAGCAGCTACGCGACAGGGGAAGCTGAAGCTTTCTTT. Translated: CASSYATGEAEAFF. Full variable domain (rest looked up from reference TRBV5-1 and TRBJ1-1): KAGVTQTPRYLIKTRGQQVTLSCSPISGHRSVSWYQQTPGQGLQFLFEYFSETQRNKGNFPGRFSGRQFSNSRSEMNVSTLELGDSALYLCASSYATGEAEAFFGQGTRLTVV.

The chain has TRBV29-1 and TRBJ1-1; D is undetermined. The CDR3 is 13 amino acids. V shed 3 bases and J shed 0 bases, with 8 bases lying between them. CDR1 SQVTM and CDR2 ANQGSEA come from the germline V gene. CDR3 in amino acids: CSVEEGMNTEAFF. CDR3 in DNA: TGCAGCGTTGAGGAGGGAATGAACACTGAAGCTTTCTTT.

This clonotype has only a few counts. The V call is TRBV5-8, the J call TRBJ2-3; 14 bases fit TRBD2. This CDR3 contains 19 residues. The germline gives CDR1 SGHTS, CDR2 YDEGEE. The junction had 9 bases not matched to a gene; V was cut back by 2 bases and J by 1 base. CDR3 protein: CASSFLTGLAGEGTDTQYF. DNA for the CDR3: TGTGCCAGCAGCTTCCTGACGGGACTAGCGGGGGAGGGCACAGATACGCAGTATTTT.

This clonotype was seen a handful of times. This sequence joins TRBV5-1 and TRBJ1-3; TRBD1 matches 9 bases. The germline V gene encodes CDR1 SGHRS and CDR2 YFSETQ. The junction had 6 bases not matched to a gene; V was cut back by 4 bases and J by 7 bases. This CDR3 comprises 14 residues. CDR3 coding DNA: TGCGCCAGCAGCCCGGGACAGGGTGATAACACCATATATTTT. It specifies CASSPGQGDNTIYF.

A few counts support this clonotype. The chain carries TRBV28 and TRBJ1-1, with D tentatively TRBD1 (5 bases). Germline V gene sequence: CDR1 MDHEN, CDR2 SYDVKM. The CDR3 covers 15 residues. Trimming took 5 bases from V and 6 from J, leaving 19 bases between them. Here the CDR3 DNA reads TGTGCCAGCAGTCCTCGACTGGGAAGGGGCTCTGAAGCTTTCTTT. Protein: CASSPRLGRGSEAFF.

CDR3 loop: CASAALVVNEQFF. The CDR3 DNA sequence: TGTGCCAGTGCAGCGCTTGTAGTCAATGAGCAGTTCTTC. This chain uses TRBV2 with TRBJ2-1; D gene ambiguous. V lost 9 bases, J lost 6 bases, and 15 bases lay in between. CDR1 is SNHLY and CDR2 is FYNNEI in the germline V gene. CDR3 length: 13 amino acids.

The chain is built from TRBV4-1 and TRBJ2-5, with 13 bases fitting TRBD2. This CDR3 comprises 17 residues. The V gene's germline CDR1 is MGHRA and CDR2 YSYEKL. V was clipped by 0 bases and J by 2 bases; unmatched bases: 3. The CDR3 spells CASSQEGLAGDQETQYF. CDR3 coding DNA: TGCGCCAGCAGCCAAGAAGGACTAGCGGGGGATCAAGAGACCCAGTACTTC.

The CDR3 sequence is CASSFRLAVSSYNEQFF. The CDR3 DNA reads as TGTGCCAGCAGCTTCCGACTAGCGGTAAGCTCCTACAATGAGCAGTTCTTC. The rearrangement uses TRBV9 and TRBJ2-1, with TRBD2 matching over 9 bases. Germline V lookup: CDR1 SGDLS, CDR2 YYNGEE. The CDR3 length is 17 residues. Trimming took 4 bases from V and 0 from J; bases not matched to a gene: 8.

The V gene is TRBV11-2, the J gene TRBJ2-2; 10 nucleotides align to TRBD2. Unmatched junction bases numbered 9, after V lost 5 bases and J lost 3 bases. Per germline, CDR1 SGHAT and CDR2 FQNNGV. The CDR3 contains 17 residues. The DNA of the CDR3 is TGTGCCAGCAGCGTGACTAGCGGGTACCAATACACCGGGGAGCTGTTTTTT. It yields the protein CASSVTSGYQYTGELFF. The variable domain in full, with the rest retrieved from reference TRBV11-2 and TRBJ2-2, is EAGVAQSPRYKIIEKRQSVAFWCNPISGHATLYWYQQILGQGPKLLIQFQNNGVVDDSQLPKDRFSAERLKGVDSTLKIQPAKLEDSAVYLCASSVTSGYQYTGELFFGEGSRLTVL.

A few counts support this clonotype. V usage is TRBV5-1 and J usage is TRBJ2-3; 11 positions agree with TRBD2. This CDR3 spans 15 amino acids. Germline V gene sequence: CDR1 SGHRS, CDR2 YFSETQ. The V gene end was trimmed by 1 base and the J gene end by 4 bases; junction bases not matched to a gene: 2. The CDR3 nucleotides read TGCGCCAGCAGCTTGACTAGCGGGAGACCAGATACGCAGTATTTT. Amino acids: CASSLTSGRPDTQYF. Drawing the rest from reference TRBV5-1 and TRBJ2-3, the complete variable domain is KAGVTQTPRYLIKTRGQQVTLSCSPISGHRSVSWYQQTPGQGLQFLFEYFSETQRNKGNFPGRFSGRQFSNSRSEMNVSTLELGDSALYLCASSLTSGRPDTQYFGPGTRLTVL.

The chain uses TRBV6-2 or TRBV6-3 and TRBJ2-7, with D possibly TRBD2 on 5 matching bases. Germline CDR1 and CDR2: MNHEY and SVGEGT. Trimming removed 5 bases from V and 0 bases from J, with 11 bases in between. The CDR3 is made up of 14 amino acids. For the CDR3, the DNA is TGTGCCAGCAGTAACCCAGGACTCTCCTACGAGCAGTACTTC. This encodes CASSNPGLSYEQYF.

The chain links TRBV28 to TRBJ1-6; D unclear. The CDR3 runs to 16 residues. Germline V gives CDR1 MDHEN, CDR2 SYDVKM. V was trimmed by 6 bases and J by 8 bases, leaving 20 bases between them. The CDR3 sequence is CASSPLFALFHSPLHF. The CDR3 nucleotides read TGTGCCAGCAGCCCATTATTCGCCCTCTTTCATTCACCCCTCCACTTT.

This clonotype appeared a few times. The rearrangement links TRBV7-2 to TRBJ2-7; tentatively, D is TRBD2 (6 bases). CDR3 length equals 15 residues. Trimming took off 8 bases at V and 0 bases at J, with 17 bases between the two ends. Germline values: CDR1 SGHTA, CDR2 FQGNSA. The CDR3 loop reads CASQLMGGISYEQYF. DNA for the CDR3: TGTGCCAGCCAGCTTATGGGCGGGATCTCCTACGAGCAGTACTTC. The variable domain in full, with the rest retrieved from reference TRBV7-2 and TRBJ2-7, is GAGVSQSPSNKVTEKGKDVELRCDPISGHTALYWYRQSLGQGLEFLIYFQGNSAPDKSGLPSDRFSAERTGGSVSTLTIQRTQQEDSAVYLCASQLMGGISYEQYFGPGTRLTVT.

This clonotype was counted between two and nine times. Sequence at one end of the junction differs from germline and may be a read error. The rearrangement uses TRBV19 and TRBJ1-1; TRBD1 agrees at 10 bases. From germline, CDR1 is LNHDA and CDR2 SQIVND (reference sequence). CDR3 size: 14 residues. The CDR3 sequence: CASSIGQGGTEAFF. CDR3 DNA: TGTGCCAGCAGTATTGGACAGGGGGGGACTGAAGCTTTCTTT. The entire variable domain, with the rest obtained from reference TRBV19 and TRBJ1-1, is as follows: DGGITQSPKYLFRKEGQNVTLSCEQNLNHDAMYWYRQDPGQGLRLIYYSQIVNDFQKGDIAEGYSVSREKKESFPLTVTSAQKNPTAFYLCASSIGQGGTEAFFGQGTRLTVV.